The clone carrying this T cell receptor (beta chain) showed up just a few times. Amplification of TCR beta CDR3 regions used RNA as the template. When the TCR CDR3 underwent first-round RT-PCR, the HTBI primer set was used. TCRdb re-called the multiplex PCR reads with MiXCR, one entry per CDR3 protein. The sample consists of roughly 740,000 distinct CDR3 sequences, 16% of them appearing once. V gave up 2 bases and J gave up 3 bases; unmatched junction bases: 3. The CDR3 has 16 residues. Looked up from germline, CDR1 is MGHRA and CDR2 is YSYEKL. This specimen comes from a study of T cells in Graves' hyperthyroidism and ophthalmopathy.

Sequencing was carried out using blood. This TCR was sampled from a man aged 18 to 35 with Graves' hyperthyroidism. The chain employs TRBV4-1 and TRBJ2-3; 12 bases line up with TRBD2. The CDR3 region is CASSQTSGRRTDTQYF. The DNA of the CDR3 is TGCGCCAGCAGCCAAACTAGCGGGAGGAGGACAGATACGCAGTATTTT.